This entry lists 10 T cell receptor beta chains sequenced from one sample in a study of CD8 T cells in Susac syndrome. With random hexamers, reverse transcription was performed on about 0.45 to 1 ug of RNA. TCRdb reanalysed the immunoSEQ multiplex PCR reads using MiXCR and keeps one entry per CDR3 protein. The table shows more than 150,000 distinct CDR3 sequences, with about 95% occurring only once. Input material: CD4+ T cells from PBMCs. These receptors were collected from a human donor with Susac syndrome.

The CDR3 DNA is TGTGCCAGCCCACGGTTCGGAGACAACAGGGCTCCTGAAGCTTTCTTT. As protein: CASPRFGDNRAPEAFF. The rearrangement links TRBV12-3 or TRBV12-4 to TRBJ1-1; a possible D gene is TRBD1 (6 bases). The CDR3 consists of 16 residues. V was cut by 8 bases and J by 6 bases, with 25 bases left in between.

This clonotype was counted a few times. The chain uses TRBV20-1 and TRBJ1-6; no reliable D call. Deletions cut 2 bases from V and 5 bases from J, with 7 bases between. CDR1 and CDR2 from the germline V gene are DFQATT and SNEGSKA (reference sequence). CDR3 length: 13 residues. The CDR3 nucleotides read TGCAGTGCTAGAACTGATGATAATTCACCCCTCCACTTT. This codes for CSARTDDNSPLHF.

The genes are TRBV13 and TRBJ2-3; 8 nucleotides match TRBD2. The V gene end was trimmed by 1 base and the J gene end by 0 bases; junction bases not matched to a gene: 3. This CDR3 has 16 residues. Germline-derived CDR1 and CDR2 are PRHDT and FYEKMQ (reference sequence). Here the CDR3 DNA reads TGTGCCAGCAGCTTAGTAACTAGCGGAAGCACAGATACGCAGTATTTT. It codes for CASSLVTSGSTDTQYF. Using reference TRBV13 and TRBJ2-3 for the parts outside the CDR3, the full variable domain is AAGVIQSPRHLIKEKRETATLKCYPIPRHDTVYWYQQGPGQDPQFLISFYEKMQSDKGSIPDRFSAQQFSDYHSELNMSSLELGDSALYFCASSLVTSGSTDTQYFGPGTRLTVL.

The chain employs TRBV12-3 or TRBV12-4 and TRBJ1-1; D remains unclear. V lost 6 bases and J 3 bases, leaving 8 bases between the germline ends. The CDR3 has 12 amino acids. The CDR3 coding sequence is TGTGCCAGCAGCCGACCTGACACTGAAGCTTTCTTT. This translates into CASSRPDTEAFF.

This clonotype showed up just once. This sequence joins TRBV20-1 and TRBJ2-2; the match to TRBD2 covers 12 bases. V lost 2 bases and J lost 1; bases outside the gene matches: 11. CDR1 and CDR2 (germline): DFQATT, SNEGSKA (reference sequence). The CDR3 sequence is 19 residues long. The CDR3 region has the DNA TGCAGTGCTAGAAACCAGGAACTAGCGGGGGGCATGAACACCGGGGAGCTGTTTTTT. This gives the protein CSARNQELAGGMNTGELFF.

This clonotype was counted once. This chain uses TRBV18 with TRBJ1-3; D gene ambiguous. Deletions cut 2 bases from V and 3 bases from J, with 14 bases between. The CDR3 covers 16 residues. Germline CDR1 is KGHSH and CDR2 is LQKENI. CDR3 amino acids: CASSPSAPQIGNTIYF. The CDR3 DNA is TGTGCCAGCTCACCATCGGCACCGCAAATTGGAAACACCATATATTTT.

The gene calls are TRBV29-1 and TRBJ1-1; 8 nucleotides align to TRBD1. The junction had 3 bases not matched to a gene; V was cut back by 6 bases and J by 0 bases. The CDR3 extends over 13 amino acids. Germline V gives CDR1 SQVTM, CDR2 ANQGSEA. The CDR3 loop reads CSVSTGVNTEAFF. The CDR3 nucleotides are TGCAGCGTCTCGACAGGGGTGAACACTGAAGCTTTCTTT.

V gene TRBV20-1 combines with J gene TRBJ2-1, with a weak D call TRBD2 (6 bases). V lost 6 bases and J 0 bases, leaving 15 bases between the germline ends. The CDR3 has 15 amino acids. Germline CDR1 is DFQATT and CDR2 is SNEGSKA (reference sequence). The CDR3 region has the DNA TGCAGTGCCATCTCTAGCGACCGCTCCTACAATGAGCAGTTCTTC. This translates into CSAISSDRSYNEQFF.

The genes are TRBV29-1 and TRBJ1-6, with TRBD1 matching over 8 bases. Germline-derived CDR1 and CDR2 are SQVTM and ANQGSEA. With V trimmed by 7 bases and J by 7 bases, 6 bases remained unmatched. CDR3 length: 13 amino acids. CDR3 region: CSARTGSNSPLHF. Written as DNA, the CDR3 is TGCAGCGCCAGGACAGGGTCAAATTCACCCCTCCACTTT.

The chain recombines TRBV20-1 with TRBJ2-3; 11 bases map to TRBD2. CDR1 and CDR2 from the germline V gene are DFQATT and SNEGSKA (reference sequence). The CDR3 runs to 16 residues. Unmatched junction bases numbered 13, after V lost 6 bases and J lost 5 bases. CDR3 protein: CSAPLIAGGQIDTQYF. DNA for the CDR3: TGCAGTGCCCCACTCATAGCGGGGGGGCAGATAGATACGCAGTATTTT.